Below are 16 T cell receptor beta chains sequenced from a single sample in a study of blood T cell repertoires in COVID-19. The assay was immunoSEQ multiplex PCR, and TCRdb's table has in-frame clones only and misses some. The sample yields under 20,000 clones, around four fifths seen once. Sample: peripheral blood. Every receptor here comes from a man older than 75 with active COVID-19.

The rearrangement links TRBV7-8 to TRBJ1-2, with D possibly TRBD1 on 5 matching bases. The CDR3 spans 15 residues. Germline CDR1 is SGHVS and CDR2 is FQNEAQ. Trimming stripped 1 base from V and 5 bases from J, with 14 bases between. In nucleotides, the CDR3 is TGTGCCAGCAGCTTAGGGGCTGGGGGAGGGTATGGCTACACCTTC. Protein: CASSLGAGGGYGYTF.

The CDR3 region has the DNA TGTGCCACTAAGGGACAGGGTAACCAGCCCCAGCATTTT. Protein sequence: CATKGQGNQPQHF. The gene calls are TRBV19 and TRBJ1-5, with 9 bases matching TRBD1. The CDR3 has 13 amino acids. Germline V CDR1 and CDR2: LNHDA, SQIVND (reference sequence). Trimming at V came to 10 bases and at J to 7 bases, leaving 8 bases not matched to a gene.

CDR3 bases: TGTGCCATCAGTGACACAGCGGATTTCTATGGCTACACCTTC. The encoded protein is CAISDTADFYGYTF. This chain connects TRBV10-3 to TRBJ1-2; D is unresolved. V lost 3 bases and J lost 4, with 12 bases in between. The CDR3 is 14 amino acids. Germline assignment: CDR1 ENHRY and CDR2 SYGVKD.

This clone was detected only a few times. This chain uses TRBV19 with TRBJ2-7, with no clear D. This CDR3 contains 13 residues. V was shortened by 0 bases and J by 5 bases, with 8 bases between the two germline ends. CDR1 and CDR2 from the germline V gene are LNHDA and SQIVND (reference sequence). CDR3 bases: TGTGCCAGTAGTATAGATGGGCAGGACGAGCAGTACTTC. As protein: CASSIDGQDEQYF.

The V and J genes are TRBV5-1 and TRBJ2-7; TRBD2 matches 7 bases. The CDR3 consists of 15 residues. V was pared by 2 bases and J by 3 bases, with 8 bases of the junction left unmatched. Germline V CDR1 and CDR2: SGHRS, YFSETQ. This CDR3 is CASSFSGTTSYEQYF. In DNA form, the CDR3 reads TGCGCCAGCAGCTTCTCCGGGACTACCAGCTACGAGCAGTACTTC.

V is TRBV19 and J is TRBJ2-4; 10 bases agree with TRBD1. This CDR3 is 20 amino acids long. CDR1 LNHDA and CDR2 SQIVND come from the germline V gene (reference sequence). V lost 3 bases and J lost 1; bases outside the gene matches: 15. The DNA of the CDR3 is TGTGCCAGTAGTATCACCCCGGGACTACCGGGACAGGGGGCCAAAAACATTCAGTACTTC. It specifies CASSITPGLPGQGAKNIQYF.

This rearrangement joins TRBV10-2 to TRBJ1-5, with D hard to call. V was trimmed by 0 bases and J by 6 bases, leaving 9 bases between them. Germline lookup yields CDR1 WSHSY and CDR2 SAAADI. The CDR3 length is 14 residues. CDR3 nucleotide sequence: TGCGCCAGCAGTGAGTCGGCCGGAGGTCAGCCCCAGCATTTT. Residues: CASSESAGGQPQHF.

The chain joins TRBV7-9 to TRBJ2-5, with D tentatively TRBD2 (5 bases). This CDR3 has 15 residues. Trimming pared 1 base from V and 1 base from J, leaving 10 bases between. In germline, CDR1 is SEHNR, CDR2 FQNEAQ (reference sequence). CDR3 region: CASSLVGLTQETQYF. The CDR3 nucleotides are TGTGCCAGCAGCTTAGTTGGACTGACCCAAGAGACCCAGTACTTC. The variable domain in full, completed from reference TRBV7-9 and TRBJ2-5, reads DTGVSQNPRHKITKRGQNVTFRCDPISEHNRLYWYRQTLGQGPEFLTYFQNEAQLEKSRLLSDRFSAERPKGSFSTLEIQRTEQGDSAMYLCASSLVGLTQETQYFGPGTRLLVL.

This clone was seen just once. The DNA for the CDR3 is TGTGCCAGCAGTTTAGGGACTAGCGGGGGCTTCGGCACAGATACGCAGTATTTT. Translating it yields CASSLGTSGGFGTDTQYF. The V gene is TRBV27, the J gene TRBJ2-3; the match to TRBD2 covers 14 bases. Trimming cost V 2 bases and J 1 base; bases outside gene matches: 5. The V gene's germline CDR1 is MNHEY and CDR2 SMNVEV (reference sequence). This CDR3 has 18 residues.

The chain links TRBV27 to TRBJ2-1, with 7 bases lining up with TRBD2. J gave up 0 bases and V 8 bases, and 4 bases lay outside the gene matches. The CDR3 runs 14 residues. Germline CDR1 is MNHEY and CDR2 is SMNVEV (reference sequence). The CDR3 sequence: CASWGRGSYNEQFF. CDR3 bases: TGTGCCAGCTGGGGGAGGGGCTCCTACAATGAGCAGTTCTTC.

This clone came up once. The CDR3 coding sequence is TGCGCCAGCAGCATGGGACAGGGAGTATACGAGCAGTACTTC. Translation: CASSMGQGVYEQYF. J is TRBJ2-7 and V is TRBV5-1; 9 bases align to TRBD1. The CDR3 is made up of 14 amino acids. The junction had 6 bases not matched to a gene; V was cut back by 4 bases and J by 4 bases. In germline, CDR1 is SGHRS, CDR2 YFSETQ.

This rearrangement joins TRBV7-2 to TRBJ2-4; 9 bases agree with TRBD1. The CDR3 length is 15 residues. Germline trimming cut 4 bases from V and 3 bases from J; bases unmatched to any gene: 4. Germline CDR1 and CDR2: SGHTA and FQGNSA. The chain's CDR3 is CASSSRQGVKNIQYF. Here the CDR3 DNA reads TGTGCCAGCAGCTCAAGACAGGGGGTCAAAAACATTCAGTACTTC.

The chain carries TRBV5-5 and TRBJ2-5; 12 bases map to TRBD2. V lost 2 bases, J lost 5 bases, and 4 bases stayed unmatched. This CDR3 region has 15 residues. CDR1 SGHKS and CDR2 YYEKEE come from the germline V gene (reference sequence). CDR3 nucleotides: TGTGCCAGCAGCTTAGGACTAGCGGGACCTGAGACCCAGTACTTC. Its translation: CASSLGLAGPETQYF.

The chain couples TRBV5-1 to TRBJ2-1; TRBD2 aligns across 13 bases. The CDR3 spans 18 residues. After removal of 3 bases from V and 1 base from J, the junction contained 7 bases not matched to a gene. The V gene's germline CDR1 is SGHRS and CDR2 YFSETQ. DNA for the CDR3: TGCGCCAGCAGCTCCGGACTAGCGGGAGTTATGTCCTACAATGAGCAGTTCTTC. The encoded protein is CASSSGLAGVMSYNEQFF. Drawing the rest from reference TRBV5-1 and TRBJ2-1, the complete variable domain is KAGVTQTPRYLIKTRGQQVTLSCSPISGHRSVSWYQQTPGQGLQFLFEYFSETQRNKGNFPGRFSGRQFSNSRSEMNVSTLELGDSALYLCASSSGLAGVMSYNEQFFGPGTRLTVL.

The rearrangement uses TRBV7-9 and TRBJ2-1; 9 bases map to TRBD2. Germline trimming cut 4 bases from V and 7 bases from J; bases unmatched to any gene: 11. Germline V gene sequence: CDR1 SEHNR, CDR2 FQNEAQ (reference sequence). CDR3 length equals 16 residues. DNA for the CDR3: TGTGCCAGCAGCTGGACCGGCGGGAGGGCGAGGAATGAGCAGTTCTTC. Amino acids: CASSWTGGRARNEQFF.

V gene TRBV7-2 combines with J gene TRBJ2-1; weak D call: TRBD1 (6 bases). Trimming removed 6 bases from V and 5 bases from J, with 17 bases in between. This CDR3 is 15 amino acids long. Germline lookup yields CDR1 SGHTA and CDR2 FQGNSA. The CDR3 region is CASSRGLGYNNEQFF. CDR3 DNA: TGTGCCAGCAGTAGGGGGTTGGGCTACAACAATGAGCAGTTCTTC. The whole variable domain, remainder taken from reference TRBV7-2 and TRBJ2-1, is GAGVSQSPSNKVTEKGKDVELRCDPISGHTALYWYRQSLGQGLEFLIYFQGNSAPDKSGLPSDRFSAERTGGSVSTLTIQRTQQEDSAVYLCASSRGLGYNNEQFFGPGTRLTVL.